The following is a TCR beta chain sequence with its context. The data derive from a study of blood T cell repertoires in COVID-19. As for the study in general: Acute and convalescent COVID-19 specimens originated in the United States, Italy and Spain. PBMCs, B-cell-depleted T cells, or T cells provided the cDNA or gDNA that made up the material.

The CDR3 sequence is 13 residues long. Germline V gives CDR1 SGHTA, CDR2 FQGNSA. The V segment lost 2 bases and the J segment 7 bases; nucleotides outside the gene matches: 5. Original analysis: Reference gene primer amplification gave nucleated cell count estimates. Assay used: immunoSEQ multiplex PCR; TCRdb lists only in-frame clones, some missing. V, J and clone size are taken as reported in that table, and D and trimming were inferred from the DNA itself. Here the sample spans about 120,000 clones, 86% being singletons. The genes are TRBV7-2 and TRBJ2-7, with 7 bases identical to TRBD2. The material sequenced was peripheral blood. This receptor was taken from a man between 65 and 80 years old who had recovered from COVID-19. The CDR3 DNA reads as TGTGCCAGCAGCTTAAGTCTAGCGGAAGAGCAGTACTTC. Its translation: CASSLSLAEEQYF.